The subject of this entry is one T cell receptor (beta chain). The V end lost 0 bases, the J end lost 2 bases, and 15 bases lay between the germline ends. The CDR3 totals 17 residues. Germline assignment: CDR1 SGHNT and CDR2 YENEEA. Per the study methods: The assay estimated nucleated cells by amplifying reference gene primers. The assay was immunoSEQ multiplex PCR, and TCRdb's table has in-frame clones only and misses some. D and trimming were read from the DNA, whereas the V and J calls and clone size are those reported in that table. The sample shows roughly 68,000 clones, around 90% of them seen only once. This record belongs to a study of blood T cell repertoires in COVID-19. Study as a whole: Acute and convalescent COVID-19 specimens originated in the United States, Italy and Spain. The analysed material was cDNA or gDNA that came from T cells, B-cell-depleted T cells, or PBMCs.

Sequencing was done on a sample of peripheral blood. The clonotype was recovered from a woman aged 55-75 years with COVID-19, enrolled during active disease. This chain connects TRBV11-3 to TRBJ2-3, with a weak D call TRBD2 (6 bases). CDR3 bases: TGTGCCAGCAGCTTAGATTGGCGGGGATTCAACACAGATACGCAGTATTTT. Translation gives CASSLDWRGFNTDTQYF.